The sequence of this T cell receptor beta chain was determined in a study of identical twins. Via MiXCR, TCRdb re-called the 5' RACE reads, giving one row per CDR3 protein. In the table there are about 570,000 distinct CDR3 sequences, around a tenth of which are singletons. V was clipped by 5 bases and J by 10 bases; unmatched bases: 3. This CDR3 region has 12 residues. Germline CDR1 MNHNY, CDR2 SVGAGI (reference sequence). These records were also assigned to another study, of yellow fever vaccine responses in identical twins.

This receptor was taken from a woman aged 18-30 years in good health. The sequencing input was PBMCs. V usage is TRBV6-6 and J usage is TRBJ1-4, with 8 bases identical to TRBD1. This chain's CDR3 is CASSNGQGKLFF. CDR3 nucleotide sequence: TGTGCCAGCAGTAACGGACAGGGAAAACTGTTTTTT.